The 21 T cell receptor beta chains below come from one sample, sequenced in a study of OX40 agonist ivuxolimab in advanced cancers. The protocol was immunoSEQ multiplex PCR, while the TCRdb copy is restricted to in-frame clones and leaves out a portion. The sample records some 61,000 clones, approximately 87% being singletons. The source was CD4+ or CD8+ T cells sorted from blood, collected in a trial of the OX40 agonist ivuxolimab. Receptors were obtained from an adult with an advanced solid tumor such as melanoma, head and neck, liver or kidney cancer.

The V call is TRBV11-1, the J call TRBJ1-4; D is ambiguous. Germline V CDR1 and CDR2: SGHAT, FQDESV (reference sequence). V was cut by 2 bases and J by 5 bases, with 6 bases left in between. This CDR3 has 13 amino acids. The CDR3 sequence: CASSLQGNEKLFF. In DNA, the CDR3 is TGTGCCAGCAGCTTACAAGGAAATGAAAAACTGTTTTTT. The full variable domain, with the rest looked up from reference TRBV11-1 and TRBJ1-4, is EAEVAQSPRYKITEKSQAVAFWCDPISGHATLYWYRQILGQGPELLVQFQDESVVDDSQLPKDRFSAERLKGVDSTLKIQPAELGDSAMYLCASSLQGNEKLFFGSGTQLSVL.

With respect to this clone: One junction end disagrees with the germline gene, perhaps due to a read error. The V call is TRBV7-7, the J call TRBJ2-7; 7 positions match TRBD1. The germline gives CDR1 SSHAT, CDR2 FNYEAQ (reference sequence). The CDR3 covers 14 residues. In DNA, the CDR3 is TGTGCTAGCAGCCCGGACAGGCAGTCCTACGAGCAGTACTTC. It yields the protein CASSPDRQSYEQYF.

V gene TRBV28 combines with J gene TRBJ2-5; perhaps TRBD1 as D (5 bases). Per the germline V gene, CDR1 is MDHEN and CDR2 is SYDVKM. Trimming shortened V by 3 bases and J by 2 bases, and 10 bases separated the two germline ends. This CDR3 comprises 14 residues. The DNA of the CDR3 is TGTGCCAGCAGTTTCTCAGACAGACAAGAGACCCAGTACTTC. Translated, it gives CASSFSDRQETQYF.

Of note for this clone: Other DNA sequences in this sample translate to the same CDR3. The chain combines TRBV9 with TRBJ2-1; 9 bases are shared with TRBD1. CDR1 is SGDLS, CDR2 YYNGEE, per germline. This CDR3 spans 15 amino acids. Trimming cost V 2 bases and J 1 base; bases outside gene matches: 1. CDR3 bases: TGTGCCAGCAGCGTGGGACAGGGTTCCTACAATGAGCAGTTCTTC. It encodes CASSVGQGSYNEQFF.

The V gene is TRBV6-1, the J gene TRBJ2-7, with 8 bases fitting TRBD1. CDR1 and CDR2 from the germline V gene are MNHNS and SASEGT. The CDR3 length is 13 residues. Trimming took 1 base from V and 5 from J; bases not matched to a gene: 1. Here the CDR3 reads CASSEVDRDEQYF. The CDR3 region has the DNA TGTGCCAGCAGTGAAGTGGACAGGGACGAGCAGTACTTC.

This sequence joins TRBV7-9 and TRBJ1-2; TRBD1 matches 7 bases. Germline V gene lookup returns CDR1 SEHNR and CDR2 FQNEAQ (reference sequence). This CDR3 spans 13 amino acids. V lost 5 bases and J lost 4; bases outside the gene matches: 4. Here the CDR3 reads CASSADRTYGYTF. The DNA of the CDR3 is TGTGCCAGCAGCGCGGACAGGACCTATGGCTACACCTTC.

This sequence joins TRBV7-9 and TRBJ2-3, with D possibly being TRBD1 or TRBD2 (5 bases each). CDR3 length: 15 amino acids. V was shortened by 6 bases and J by 6 bases, with 19 bases between the two germline ends. Germline CDR1 reads SEHNR; CDR2 reads FQNEAQ (reference sequence). The CDR3 region is CASSPSGTARDTQYF. The CDR3 DNA is TGTGCCAGCAGTCCATCCGGGACCGCCCGGGATACGCAGTATTTT.

The CDR3 loop is CARHKTWGNTIYF. The CDR3 coding sequence is TGTGCCAGGCACAAGACCTGGGGAAACACCATATATTTT. The chain carries TRBV2 and TRBJ1-3, with unresolved D. CDR1 is SNHLY and CDR2 is FYNNEI in the germline V gene. Trimming took 9 bases from V and 4 from J, leaving 13 bases between them. This CDR3 contains 13 residues.

This clone was observed a handful of times. This sample includes further DNA sequences coding for the same CDR3. V gene TRBV4-1 combines with J gene TRBJ1-1; D is perhaps TRBD1 (5 bases). CDR3 length: 16 residues. From germline, CDR1 is MGHRA and CDR2 YSYEKL. V dropped 0 bases and J dropped 0 bases, with 11 bases sitting between them. DNA for the CDR3: TGCGCCAGCAGCCAAGATCTCCAGGGACTGAACACTGAAGCTTTCTTT. Amino acid sequence: CASSQDLQGLNTEAFF.

This rearrangement joins TRBV6-5 to TRBJ1-5; D is perhaps TRBD1 (5 bases). CDR1 and CDR2 (germline): MNHEY, SVGAGI. Trimming left V 6 bases short and J 7 bases short, with 10 bases between. The CDR3 contains 12 residues. Written as DNA, the CDR3 is TGTGCCAGCAGCTTCCAGGGACAGCCCCAGCATTTT. This translates into CASSFQGQPQHF.

For this clone: The junction does not match germline at one end; this may be a read error. The CDR3 DNA reads as TGTGCTAGCAGCGTCGGAAACGGGGTTTACAATGAGCAGTTCTTC. As protein: CASSVGNGVYNEQFF. The gene calls are TRBV7-7 and TRBJ2-1, with D possibly being TRBD2 (5 bases). Germline V gene sequence: CDR1 SSHAT, CDR2 FNYEAQ (reference sequence). This CDR3 is 15 amino acids long.

This sequence joins TRBV6-1 and TRBJ1-3; D gene uncertain. Per the germline V gene, CDR1 is MNHNS and CDR2 is SASEGT. V lost 3 bases and J 4 bases, leaving 13 bases between the germline ends. This CDR3 spans 15 amino acids. CDR3 sequence: CASSDLHKAGNTIYF. The CDR3 DNA reads as TGTGCCAGCAGTGATCTTCACAAGGCAGGAAACACCATATATTTT.

The chain employs TRBV30 and TRBJ2-3, with 9 bases fitting TRBD2. The trim removed 2 bases at V and 2 bases at J, leaving 8 bases unmatched. CDR1 is GTSNPN, CDR2 SVGIG, per germline (reference sequence). CDR3 length: 16 amino acids. The CDR3 nucleotides read TGTGCCTGGAGTTACTCTTGGACTAGCGACACAGATACGCAGTATTTT. Amino acid sequence: CAWSYSWTSDTDTQYF.

This clone has just a few counts. The chain carries TRBV4-1 and TRBJ2-2; D remains ambiguous. The CDR3 spans 15 residues. The germline V and J ends were trimmed by 0 bases and 2 bases, with 7 bases remaining between them. The germline CDR1 and CDR2 sequences are MGHRA and YSYEKL. CDR3 nucleotide sequence: TGCGCCAGCAGCCAAGATTGGCTAAACACCGGGGAGCTGTTTTTT. Its translation is CASSQDWLNTGELFF.

V usage is TRBV9 and J usage is TRBJ2-2, with 13 bases lining up with TRBD2. CDR3 length: 17 amino acids. Looked up from germline, CDR1 is SGDLS and CDR2 is YYNGEE. J was trimmed by 6 bases and V by 4 bases; bases with no gene match: 9. The CDR3 region has the DNA TGTGCCAGCAGCCGCGAAGCAGGACTAGCGGGGGCCGGGGAGCTGTTTTTT. This gives the protein CASSREAGLAGAGELFF. Variable domain in full (rest from reference TRBV9 and TRBJ2-2): DSGVTQTPKHLITATGQRVTLRCSPRSGDLSVYWYQQSLDQGLQFLIQYYNGEERAKGNILERFSAQQFPDLHSELNLSSLELGDSALYFCASSREAGLAGAGELFFGEGSRLTVL.

The J gene is TRBJ2-1, the V gene TRBV27; 9 bases map to TRBD2. The J segment lost 0 bases and the V segment lost 5 bases, leaving 2 bases of the junction unmatched. The CDR3 loop spans 15 amino acids. Germline CDR1 reads MNHEY; CDR2 reads SMNVEV (reference sequence). As DNA, the CDR3 is TGTGCCAGCAGTAATAGCGGGGGCTCCTACAATGAGCAGTTCTTC. It yields the protein CASSNSGGSYNEQFF.

The J gene is TRBJ2-5, the V gene TRBV5-1, with unresolved D. CDR1 and CDR2 from the germline V gene are SGHRS and YFSETQ. The CDR3 has 15 residues. The V end lost 1 base, the J end lost 1 base, and 11 bases lay between the germline ends. CDR3 nucleotides: TGCGCCAGCAGCTTGTTGTCACAGATCCAAGAGACCCAGTACTTC. This encodes CASSLLSQIQETQYF.

V gene TRBV2 combines with J gene TRBJ2-7; no firm D call. CDR3 length: 11 residues. CDR1 is SNHLY and CDR2 is FYNNEI in the germline V gene. The ends were cut back, 5 bases at V and 0 bases at J, with 2 bases in the middle. CDR3 DNA sequence: TGTGCCAGCAGTACCTCCTACGAGCAGTACTTC. Amino acids: CASSTSYEQYF.

The CDR3 nucleotides are TGTGCCAGCAGCCCCGGACCCTACAATGAGCAGTTCTTC. This encodes CASSPGPYNEQFF. The chain has TRBV7-3 and TRBJ2-1; D is unresolved. Germline V CDR1 and CDR2: SGHTA, FQGTGA. The CDR3 spans 13 residues. V was cut by 5 bases and J by 2 bases, with 7 bases left in between.

V and J are TRBV28 and TRBJ1-3, with 9 nucleotides matching TRBD1. The CDR3 has 14 residues. J was trimmed by 3 bases and V by 5 bases; bases with no gene match: 2. Germline lookup yields CDR1 MDHEN and CDR2 SYDVKM. The DNA for the CDR3 is TGTGCCAGCAGTACAGGGGGCGATGGAAACACCATATATTTT. Protein: CASSTGGDGNTIYF.

The chain employs TRBV28 and TRBJ2-3; D is unresolved. V was trimmed by 4 bases and J by 3 bases, leaving 8 bases between them. This CDR3 comprises 13 residues. Germline V gives CDR1 MDHEN, CDR2 SYDVKM. The CDR3 sequence: CASSSYATDTQYF. In DNA, the CDR3 is TGTGCCAGCAGTTCCTATGCGACAGATACGCAGTATTTT.